The source of this TCR beta chain is a study of metastatic and nonmetastatic thyroid tumors. About the research overall: Comparison of repertoires was carried out across blood and tumor or nodule tissue from malignant and benign thyroid patients. Study-wide results and caveats: Patients with malignant thyroid tumors reportedly had significantly higher TCR beta diversity than those with benign nodules, in blood and tumor.

All patients reached thyroid surgery having received no treatment beforehand. V was shortened by 10 bases and J by 8 bases, with 18 bases between the two germline ends. The CDR3 loop spans 13 amino acids. The V gene's germline CDR1 is MDHEN and CDR2 SYDVKM. In the source study's methods: A classifier of distant metastasis in papillary thyroid cancer was built from CDR3 differences (across clinicopathological groups). MiXCR reprocessed the PCR reads for TCRdb. The V and J calls and clone size are TCRdb's, not the authors'. The sample shows 35,000 to 50,000 clones, 28% of them seen only once. As regards this clone: Its antigen remains unidentified.

The clonotype comes from a male donor with papillary thyroid cancer or a benign thyroid nodule (not recorded which). Some clones in this sample may be carry-over from other donors' samples. The chain uses TRBV28 and TRBJ2-1, with D unclear. The sequencing sample was made of blood. This CDR3 reads CATHPDNVYEQFF. The CDR3 bases are TGTGCCACCCATCCCGACAATGTCTATGAGCAGTTCTTC.